These 30 T cell receptor beta chains share one sample of origin, sequenced in a study of a mutant IDH1 vaccine in newly diagnosed glioma. Described time point: baseline, week 1 (first vaccination visit). Treatment specified: pre-vaccination baseline after standard-of-care therapy. Assay: immunoSEQ multiplex PCR; the TCRdb copy retains only in-frame clones and omits some. Among about 88,000 clones listed, more than 65% were seen once. The source was PBMCs, collected from a glioma patient treated with radiotherapy, temozolomide or both. The receptors come from a man aged 40-55 years with glioma. Some clones in this sample may be carry-over from other donors' samples.

The chain employs TRBV4-1 and TRBJ1-5; no clear D gene. CDR1 and CDR2 from the germline V gene are MGHRA and YSYEKL. This CDR3 is built from 13 residues. V was clipped by 3 bases and J by 4 bases, with 7 bases between them. CDR3 sequence reads: CASSQDWNQPQHF. In DNA, the CDR3 is TGCGCCAGCAGCCAGGACTGGAATCAGCCCCAGCATTTT.

The chain employs TRBV10-3 and TRBJ1-4; 8 bases agree with TRBD1. The V gene's germline CDR1 is ENHRY and CDR2 SYGVKD. J lost 3 bases, V lost 6 bases, and 0 bases had no gene match. The length of the CDR3 is 13 residues. The CDR3 DNA is TGTGCCATCAGACAGGGGGCTAATGAAAAACTGTTTTTT. Translating it yields CAIRQGANEKLFF.

The chain couples TRBV2 to TRBJ2-5, with D possibly called TRBD1 or TRBD2 (5 bases each). The CDR3 loop spans 15 amino acids. V was shortened by 5 bases and J by 5 bases, with 18 bases between the two germline ends. In germline, CDR1 is SNHLY, CDR2 FYNNEI. The CDR3: CASSTGPWDGETQYF. DNA of the CDR3: TGTGCCAGCAGTACGGGCCCCTGGGACGGGGAGACCCAGTACTTC.

The genes are TRBV5-6 and TRBJ2-7; no clear D gene. Germline-derived CDR1 and CDR2 are SGHDT and YYEEEE. This CDR3 contains 14 residues. V lost 4 bases, J lost 3 bases, and 14 bases lay in between. CDR3 nucleotide sequence: TGTGCCAGCAGCGAACAAGGTTTGAGCTACGAGCAGTACTTC. Its protein is CASSEQGLSYEQYF.

The chain has TRBV5-1 and TRBJ2-3; the D is unclear. V lost 0 bases and J lost 6, with 8 bases in between. This CDR3 spans 13 amino acids. Germline V lookup: CDR1 SGHRS, CDR2 YFSETQ. The CDR3 sequence: CASSLAVLDTQYF. The CDR3 nucleotides are TGCGCCAGCAGCTTGGCCGTTCTGGATACGCAGTATTTT. The variable domain in full, completed from reference TRBV5-1 and TRBJ2-3, reads KAGVTQTPRYLIKTRGQQVTLSCSPISGHRSVSWYQQTPGQGLQFLFEYFSETQRNKGNFPGRFSGRQFSNSRSEMNVSTLELGDSALYLCASSLAVLDTQYFGPGTRLTVL.

The chain uses TRBV27 and TRBJ1-2; possible D gene TRBD1, 5 bases. Looked up from germline, CDR1 is MNHEY and CDR2 is SMNVEV (reference sequence). Trimming left V 0 bases short and J 5 bases short, with 13 bases between. The CDR3 is made up of 15 amino acids. CDR3 DNA sequence: TGTGCCAGCAGTTTATCATTGGGGGGAGATTATGGCTACACCTTC. Protein sequence: CASSLSLGGDYGYTF.

This clone was detected once. V gene TRBV7-8 combines with J gene TRBJ2-2, with 10 bases matching TRBD2. The CDR3 runs 17 residues. The J segment lost 6 bases and the V segment lost 3 bases, leaving 10 bases of the junction unmatched. CDR1 is SGHVS, CDR2 FQNEAQ, per germline. CDR3 bases: TGTGCCAGCAGCTTGGATAGCGGGGGGTCTCGCGCCGGGGAGCTGTTTTTT. Its protein is CASSLDSGGSRAGELFF. Full variable domain (missing parts from reference TRBV7-8 and TRBJ2-2): GAGVSQSPRYKVAKRGQDVALRCDPISGHVSLFWYQQALGQGPEFLTYFQNEAQLDKSGLPSDRFFAERPEGSVSTLKIQRTQQEDSAVYLCASSLDSGGSRAGELFFGEGSRLTVL.

This rearrangement joins TRBV5-4 to TRBJ2-5, with TRBD1 as a possible D gene (5 bases). Trimming cost V 0 bases and J 7 bases, with 7 bases left between them. Germline V gene data show CDR1 as SGHNT and CDR2 as YYREEE (reference sequence). The CDR3 has 12 amino acids. The CDR3 region is CASSLGQGTQYF. CDR3 DNA sequence: TGTGCCAGCAGCTTGGGCCAGGGGACCCAGTACTTC. The full variable domain, with the rest looked up from reference TRBV5-4 and TRBJ2-5, is ETGVTQSPTHLIKTRGQQVTLRCSSQSGHNTVSWYQQALGQGPQFIFQYYREEENGRGNFPPRFSGLQFPNYSSELNVNALELDDSALYLCASSLGQGTQYFGPGTRLLVL.

V is TRBV2 and J is TRBJ2-7, with D perhaps TRBD1 or TRBD2 (5 bases each). This CDR3 comprises 14 residues. Germline V gene data show CDR1 as SNHLY and CDR2 as FYNNEI. V gave up 2 bases and J gave up 2 bases, with 10 bases separating them. The CDR3 protein is CASSERGATYEQYF. CDR3 in DNA: TGTGCCAGCAGTGAAAGGGGAGCAACCTACGAGCAGTACTTC.

This sequence joins TRBV18 and TRBJ2-1; maybe TRBD2 (5 bases). CDR3 length: 14 amino acids. V lost 0 bases and J lost 7, with 10 bases in between. Germline V gene lookup returns CDR1 KGHSH and CDR2 LQKENI. The CDR3, as DNA: TGTGCCAGCTCACCACCGCCCTCGGGGAATGAGCAGTTCTTC. Amino acids: CASSPPPSGNEQFF.

The chain links TRBV6-1 to TRBJ1-2; perhaps TRBD1 as D (5 bases). The V gene lost 7 bases and the J gene lost 8 bases, with 20 bases spanning the gap. The CDR3 is made up of 14 amino acids. Germline V gene lookup returns CDR1 MNHNS and CDR2 SASEGT. This CDR3 is CASNLQVRYVGYTF. The CDR3 region has the DNA TGTGCCAGCAACCTACAGGTCCGATATGTGGGCTACACCTTC.

The gene calls are TRBV4-1 and TRBJ1-3; D not certain. CDR3 length: 15 amino acids. V gave up 3 bases and J gave up 3 bases, with 12 bases separating them. Germline CDR1 and CDR2: MGHRA and YSYEKL. The CDR3: CASSQREEGGNTIYF. The CDR3 region has the DNA TGCGCCAGCAGCCAGAGGGAAGAGGGTGGAAACACCATATATTTT.

This chain links TRBV6-5 with TRBJ2-7; 7 bases are shared with TRBD2. CDR3 length: 16 residues. The ends lost 2 bases at V and 1 base at J; junction bases unmatched: 8. Germline CDR1 reads MNHEY; CDR2 reads SVGAGI. The CDR3 here is CASSYRGGGKSYEQYF. DNA for the CDR3: TGTGCCAGCAGTTACCGTGGCGGGGGAAAATCCTACGAGCAGTACTTC.

The genes are TRBV6-6 and TRBJ2-7, with a possible D match to TRBD1 (7 bases). Germline V gene data show CDR1 as MNHNY and CDR2 as SVGAGI (reference sequence). The CDR3 is 15 residues long. Trimming shortened V by 3 bases and J by 2 bases, and 14 bases separated the two germline ends. The CDR3 region has the DNA TGTGCCAGCAGTTATTTCCAGGGGGGACCCTACGAGCAGTACTTC. Translated: CASSYFQGGPYEQYF.

The chain uses TRBV29-1 and TRBJ2-3; no clear D gene. Trimming cost V 4 bases and J 8 bases, with 13 bases left between them. In germline, CDR1 is SQVTM, CDR2 ANQGSEA. This CDR3 has 12 amino acids. This CDR3 reads CSVGQTGSTQYF. The DNA of the CDR3 is TGCAGCGTTGGGCAGACTGGCAGTACGCAGTATTTT.

V is TRBV6-6 and J is TRBJ2-7; D may match TRBD1 or TRBD2 (5 bases each). CDR1 and CDR2 from the germline V gene are MNHNY and SVGAGI (reference sequence). The length of the CDR3 is 15 residues. Trimming left V 0 bases short and J 0 bases short, with 9 bases between. The CDR3 coding sequence is TGTGCCAGCAGTTACTCGGTGGGGACCTCCTACGAGCAGTACTTC. Protein: CASSYSVGTSYEQYF.

The chain combines TRBV13 with TRBJ2-5; 7 bases map to TRBD1. This CDR3 is built from 14 residues. V lost 4 bases and J lost 2; bases outside the gene matches: 4. In germline, CDR1 is PRHDT, CDR2 FYEKMQ (reference sequence). The CDR3 sequence: CASSSGQIQETQYF. CDR3 bases: TGTGCCAGCAGCTCGGGACAGATTCAAGAGACCCAGTACTTC.

This rearrangement joins TRBV6-1 to TRBJ1-2; D is unresolved. V was trimmed by 4 bases and J by 5 bases, leaving 11 bases between them. This CDR3 contains 13 residues. Germline V lookup: CDR1 MNHNS, CDR2 SASEGT. The CDR3 loop is CASSGSSDYGYTF. CDR3 bases: TGTGCCAGCAGTGGGAGCAGCGATTATGGCTACACCTTC.

The count of this clone is one. This CDR3 reads CASSLDPGMAEAFF. The CDR3 region has the DNA TGTGCCAGCAGCTTGGACCCGGGAATGGCTGAAGCTTTCTTT. The rearrangement joins TRBV5-6 to TRBJ1-1; no definite D call. Per germline, CDR1 SGHDT and CDR2 YYEEEE. Trimming cost V 0 bases and J 6 bases, with 12 bases left between them. CDR3 size: 14 residues. The full variable domain, rest sourced from reference TRBV5-6 and TRBJ1-1, is DAGVTQSPTHLIKTRGQQVTLRCSPKSGHDTVSWYQQALGQGPQFIFQYYEEEERQRGNFPDRFSGHQFPNYSSELNVNALLLGDSALYLCASSLDPGMAEAFFGQGTRLTVV.

V usage is TRBV11-2 and J usage is TRBJ1-1, with D uncertain. V was clipped by 1 base and J by 7 bases, with 7 bases between them. CDR1 SGHAT and CDR2 FQNNGV come from the germline V gene. The CDR3 extends over 12 amino acids. CDR3 sequence (DNA): TGTGCCAGCAGCTTAGTTCTAGGTGAAGCTTTCTTT. Translating it yields CASSLVLGEAFF.

The sample holds a few counts of this clone. The V and J genes are TRBV2 and TRBJ1-1; 7 positions match TRBD1. Germline-derived CDR1 and CDR2 are SNHLY and FYNNEI. V shed 9 bases and J 4 bases; nucleotides not matched to a gene: 8. The CDR3 contains 13 residues. CDR3 DNA sequence: TGTGCCAGTTCTATAGGGGGCCGCACTGAAGCTTTCTTT. The encoded protein is CASSIGGRTEAFF.

This rearrangement joins TRBV11-3 to TRBJ2-3, with D possibly TRBD2 on 6 matching bases. The CDR3 extends over 14 amino acids. Germline V gene data show CDR1 as SGHNT and CDR2 as YENEEA. Trimming cost V 7 bases and J 2 bases, with 13 bases left between them. CDR3 residues: CASKCGVPTDTQYF. CDR3 bases: TGTGCCAGCAAGTGCGGGGTTCCCACAGATACGCAGTATTTT.

This clone was counted between two and nine times. This chain uses TRBV20-1 with TRBJ2-5; D is undetermined. The V and J ends lost 6 bases and 6 bases respectively, with 8 bases between them. This CDR3 comprises 10 residues. Germline CDR1 is DFQATT and CDR2 is SNEGSKA (reference sequence). The CDR3 sequence: CSAAQQTQYF. DNA of the CDR3: TGCAGTGCAGCACAACAGACCCAGTACTTC.

The chain couples TRBV25-1 to TRBJ1-6; D is uncertain. The CDR3 length is 14 residues. Germline assignment: CDR1 MGHDK and CDR2 SYGVNS. V dropped 8 bases and J dropped 5 bases, with 13 bases sitting between them. This chain's CDR3 is CASGDARNNSPLHF. The CDR3 DNA reads TGTGCCAGCGGCGACGCCCGGAATAATTCACCCCTCCACTTT.

The DNA for the CDR3 is TGTGCCAGCAGCTTGGCGGGTATCTCCTATAATTCACCCCTCCACTTT. Translation: CASSLAGISYNSPLHF. The chain combines TRBV5-6 with TRBJ1-6, with D unclear. CDR1 and CDR2 (germline): SGHDT, YYEEEE. Trimming stripped 0 bases from V and 0 bases from J, with 7 bases between. This CDR3 spans 16 amino acids.

The CDR3 spells CASSYPSLAGSGELFF. The CDR3 nucleotides are TGTGCCAGCAGTTACCCCTCGCTAGCGGGGTCCGGGGAGCTGTTTTTT. The V and J genes are TRBV6-6 and TRBJ2-2; 9 bases fit TRBD2. After removal of 2 bases from V and 6 bases from J, the junction contained 7 bases not matched to a gene. Germline V gives CDR1 MNHNY, CDR2 SVGAGI (reference sequence). CDR3 length: 16 amino acids.

The rearrangement uses TRBV7-9 and TRBJ2-3, with 8 bases fitting TRBD2. The CDR3 extends over 13 amino acids. V lost 5 bases to trimming and J lost 7 bases; unmatched junction nucleotides: 5. Germline V gives CDR1 SEHNR, CDR2 FQNEAQ (reference sequence). For the CDR3, the DNA is TGTGCCAGCAGCGGGACTAGGGGATATACGCAGTATTTT. It yields the protein CASSGTRGYTQYF.

The CDR3 DNA reads TGTGCCTGGAGTGTAGTAAGGGGAACCTATAATTCACCCCTCCACTTT. It specifies CAWSVVRGTYNSPLHF. The chain is built from TRBV30 and TRBJ1-6, with TRBD1 as a possible D gene (5 bases). The CDR3 runs 16 residues. Germline V gene data show CDR1 as GTSNPN and CDR2 as SVGIG (reference sequence). With 0 bases removed from V and 2 bases from J, the gap between germline ends came to 11 bases.

The rearrangement links TRBV4-2 to TRBJ1-3, with 8 positions matching TRBD1. V lost 1 base, J lost 2 bases, and 13 bases stayed unmatched. CDR1 LGHNA and CDR2 YNFKEQ come from the germline V gene. The CDR3 runs to 19 residues. The CDR3 DNA is TGTGCCAGCAGCCAAGTGGTGTCAGGGGGCCCCTGGGCTGGAAACACCATATATTTT. Translating it yields CASSQVVSGGPWAGNTIYF.

The chain combines TRBV6-4 with TRBJ2-7, with D possibly matching TRBD1 (6 bases). This CDR3 has 14 residues. CDR1 MRHNA and CDR2 SNTAGT come from the germline V gene. The CDR3 spells CDTPALGAFNEQYF. The CDR3, as DNA: TGTGACACACCAGCCTTGGGGGCATTCAACGAGCAGTACTTC.